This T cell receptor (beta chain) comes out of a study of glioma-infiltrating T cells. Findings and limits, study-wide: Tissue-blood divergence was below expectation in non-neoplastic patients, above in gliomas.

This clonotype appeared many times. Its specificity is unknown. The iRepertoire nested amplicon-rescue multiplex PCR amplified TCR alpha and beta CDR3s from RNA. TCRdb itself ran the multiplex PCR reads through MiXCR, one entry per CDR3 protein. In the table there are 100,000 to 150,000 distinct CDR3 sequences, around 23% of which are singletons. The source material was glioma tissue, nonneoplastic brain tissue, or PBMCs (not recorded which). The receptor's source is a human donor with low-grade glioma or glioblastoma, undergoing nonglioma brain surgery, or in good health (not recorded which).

The CDR3 protein is CASSPTGQIDTQYF. In nucleotides, the CDR3 is TGTGCCAGCAGTCCGACGGGACAAATTGATACGCAGTATTTT. The chain is built from TRBV6-1 and TRBJ2-3, with TRBD1 as a possible D gene (6 bases). This CDR3 spans 14 amino acids. CDR1 MNHNS and CDR2 SASEGT come from the germline V gene. Trimming cost V 5 bases and J 6 bases, with 15 bases left between them.